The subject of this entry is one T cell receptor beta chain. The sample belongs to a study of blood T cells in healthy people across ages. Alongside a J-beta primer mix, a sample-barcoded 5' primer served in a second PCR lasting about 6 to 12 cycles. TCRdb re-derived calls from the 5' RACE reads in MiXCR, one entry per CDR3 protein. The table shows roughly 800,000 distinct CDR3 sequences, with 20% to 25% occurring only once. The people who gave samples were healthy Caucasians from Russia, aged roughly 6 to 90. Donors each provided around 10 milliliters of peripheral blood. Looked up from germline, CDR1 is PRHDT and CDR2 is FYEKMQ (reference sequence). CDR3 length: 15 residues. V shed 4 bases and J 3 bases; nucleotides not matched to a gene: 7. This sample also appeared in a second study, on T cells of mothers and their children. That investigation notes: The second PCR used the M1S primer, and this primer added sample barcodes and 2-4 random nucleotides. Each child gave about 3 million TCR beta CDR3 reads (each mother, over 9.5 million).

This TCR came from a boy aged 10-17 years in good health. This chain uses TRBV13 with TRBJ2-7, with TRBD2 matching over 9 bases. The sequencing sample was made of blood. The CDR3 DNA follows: TGTGCCAGCAGCTCGTTAGCGGGGGAGAGCTACGAGCAGTACTTC. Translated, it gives CASSSLAGESYEQYF.